The 20 T cell receptor beta chains reported below all come from one sample, sequenced in a study of cytomegalovirus exposure and HLA in healthy donors. Both 60 Vbeta primers and 13 Jbeta primers went into the PCR. Sequenced by immunoSEQ multiplex PCR; TCRdb stores in-frame clones only, minus some. This table has around 130,000 clones, roughly three quarters appearing once. The sequencing sample was made of PBMCs. These receptors originate from a woman aged 18 to 35 in good health and CMV-seronegative.

The chain carries TRBV4-1 and TRBJ2-7; maybe TRBD2 (6 bases). This CDR3 is 15 amino acids long. V was clipped by 0 bases and J by 3 bases, with 12 bases between them. The germline V gene encodes CDR1 MGHRA and CDR2 YSYEKL. The CDR3 nucleotides are TGCGCCAGCAGCCAAGATCTACAGGAGGGCTACGAGCAGTACTTC. Its translation: CASSQDLQEGYEQYF.

The rearrangement uses TRBV10-3 and TRBJ2-7, with a possible D match to TRBD1 (5 bases). The germline gives CDR1 ENHRY, CDR2 SYGVKD. Trimming took off 0 bases at V and 2 bases at J, with 14 bases between the two ends. This CDR3 spans 16 amino acids. CDR3 sequence: CAISESRGFRTYEQYF. The CDR3 DNA reads TGTGCCATCAGTGAGTCAAGGGGATTTAGGACCTACGAGCAGTACTTC.

This sequence joins TRBV5-1 and TRBJ1-1; TRBD1 matches at 9 bases. The germline CDR1 and CDR2 sequences are SGHRS and YFSETQ. V shed 3 bases, J shed 5 bases, and the junction held 8 bases outside the gene matches. This CDR3 region has 15 residues. DNA of the CDR3: TGCGCCAGCAGCTCGACACAGGGGGCGAGAACTGAAGCTTTCTTT. This gives the protein CASSSTQGARTEAFF.

The rearrangement links TRBV15 to TRBJ1-1; maybe TRBD1 (5 bases). V lost 2 bases, J lost 3 bases, and 16 bases lay in between. The CDR3 contains 16 residues. CDR1 is LNHNV and CDR2 is YYDKDF in the germline V gene (reference sequence). The DNA for the CDR3 is TGTGCCACCAGCAGACCCGGGGGAGGGGAGTACACTGAAGCTTTCTTT. Its protein product is CATSRPGGGEYTEAFF.

The V call is TRBV30, the J call TRBJ1-2, with 9 bases aligning to TRBD1. The CDR3 loop spans 15 amino acids. Trimming removed 3 bases from V and 2 bases from J; junction bases left unmatched: 7. Germline assignment: CDR1 GTSNPN and CDR2 SVGIG (reference sequence). The CDR3: CAWRGSTGGNYGYTF. The CDR3 nucleotides read TGTGCCTGGAGGGGCTCGACAGGGGGGAACTATGGCTACACCTTC.

V usage is TRBV6-5 and J usage is TRBJ2-7, with 11 bases identical to TRBD2. Trimming removed 7 bases from V and 3 bases from J; junction bases left unmatched: 5. The CDR3 contains 14 residues. Germline V lookup: CDR1 MNHEY, CDR2 SVGAGI. The CDR3 loop reads CASTTSGSNYEQYF. DNA for the CDR3: TGTGCCAGCACCACTAGCGGGAGCAACTACGAGCAGTACTTC.

The chain has TRBV7-9 and TRBJ1-3; D remains unclear. Trimming cost V 1 base and J 3 bases, with 10 bases left between them. Germline V gene sequence: CDR1 SEHNR, CDR2 FQNEAQ (reference sequence). This CDR3 is built from 15 residues. CDR3 loop: CASSLEVTSGNTIYF. CDR3 DNA: TGTGCCAGCAGCTTAGAAGTCACAAGTGGAAACACCATATATTTT.

The V call is TRBV4-1, the J call TRBJ2-2; no clear D gene. V gave up 4 bases and J gave up 7 bases, with 13 bases separating them. This CDR3 is built from 14 residues. Germline CDR1 is MGHRA and CDR2 is YSYEKL. The CDR3 here is CASSPPALSGELFF. Here the CDR3 DNA reads TGCGCCAGCAGCCCCCCCGCCTTGAGCGGGGAGCTGTTTTTT.

The CDR3 nucleotides are TGTGCCTGGGGCATGGGACAGGGGACAACTAATGAAAAACTGTTTTTT. This translates into CAWGMGQGTTNEKLFF. This sequence joins TRBV30 and TRBJ1-4, with 10 bases fitting TRBD1. V lost 5 bases and J lost 0; bases outside the gene matches: 6. The germline V gene has CDR1 GTSNPN and CDR2 SVGIG (reference sequence). CDR3 length: 16 amino acids.

This clone has only one observation. The chain is built from TRBV7-9 and TRBJ2-7; 13 bases are a match to TRBD2. Unmatched junction bases numbered 8, after V lost 5 bases and J lost 4 bases. The germline V gene has CDR1 SEHNR and CDR2 FQNEAQ (reference sequence). The CDR3 loop spans 16 amino acids. The chain's CDR3 is CASSPTWTSGSYEQYF. CDR3 nucleotides: TGTGCCAGCAGCCCAACCTGGACTAGCGGGAGTTACGAGCAGTACTTC.

V gene TRBV19 combines with J gene TRBJ2-7; 11 bases are shared with TRBD2. CDR1 is LNHDA, CDR2 SQIVND, per germline (reference sequence). Losses at the gene ends were 6 bases for V and 6 bases for J; bases not matched to a gene: 7. CDR3 length: 14 amino acids. DNA for the CDR3: TGTGCCAGTAGACTAGCGGGAGTTCAGCGCGAGCAGTACTTC. It translates to CASRLAGVQREQYF. Combining the CDR3 with reference TRBV19 and TRBJ2-7 gives the whole variable domain DGGITQSPKYLFRKEGQNVTLSCEQNLNHDAMYWYRQDPGQGLRLIYYSQIVNDFQKGDIAEGYSVSREKKESFPLTVTSAQKNPTAFYLCASRLAGVQREQYFGPGTRLTVT.

This clone was seen a handful of times. V and J are TRBV6-1 and TRBJ2-7; TRBD2 aligns across 7 bases. V trimming: 0 bases; J trimming: 2 bases; junction bases outside the gene matches: 4. CDR1 is MNHNS and CDR2 is SASEGT in the germline V gene. This CDR3 region has 15 residues. Written as DNA, the CDR3 is TGTGCCAGCAGTGAAGCGGTAGCGGGCACCTACGAGCAGTACTTC. It encodes CASSEAVAGTYEQYF.

The chain is built from TRBV5-1 and TRBJ1-2; possibly TRBD1 for D (6 bases). V was shortened by 6 bases and J by 8 bases, with 20 bases between the two germline ends. CDR3 size: 14 residues. Looked up from germline, CDR1 is SGHRS and CDR2 is YFSETQ. The CDR3 spells CASNPGGGVRGYTF. In DNA form, the CDR3 reads TGCGCCAGCAACCCGGGAGGGGGTGTTAGAGGCTACACCTTC.

The gene calls are TRBV28 and TRBJ1-2; 7 bases fit TRBD1. V shed 7 bases and J 5 bases; nucleotides not matched to a gene: 13. Germline CDR1 MDHEN, CDR2 SYDVKM. The CDR3 is made up of 15 amino acids. For the CDR3, the DNA is TGTGCCAGCACCACTTCATCGGGACAGCGATATGGCTACACCTTC. Its translation is CASTTSSGQRYGYTF.

This clone was counted a few times. The J gene is TRBJ2-3, the V gene TRBV4-2, with TRBD2 matching over 7 bases. The CDR3 contains 14 residues. V lost 2 bases, J lost 5 bases, and 4 bases stayed unmatched. Germline loops: CDR1 LGHNA, CDR2 YNFKEQ. CDR3 in DNA: TGTGCCAGCAGCCAACAAAGCGGGGTAGATACGCAGTATTTT. Encoded protein: CASSQQSGVDTQYF.

The rearrangement links TRBV11-2 to TRBJ2-7, with TRBD1 matching over 7 bases. The germline CDR1 and CDR2 sequences are SGHAT and FQNNGV. The CDR3 is 18 amino acids. J gave up 1 base and V 2 bases, and 14 bases lay outside the gene matches. The DNA of the CDR3 is TGTGCCAGCAGCTTAATCGGAAGTGAGAGGGACAGATCCTACGAGCAGTACTTC. Residues: CASSLIGSERDRSYEQYF.

The genes are TRBV6-5 and TRBJ2-1, with 7 bases fitting TRBD2. Germline lookup yields CDR1 MNHEY and CDR2 SVGAGI. V shed 2 bases, J shed 6 bases, and the junction held 7 bases outside the gene matches. The CDR3 is 15 residues long. The CDR3: CASSYGVAGRNEQFF. CDR3 sequence (DNA): TGTGCCAGCAGTTACGGGGTAGCGGGCCGCAATGAGCAGTTCTTC.

The V and J genes are TRBV7-9 and TRBJ2-1; maybe TRBD2 (6 bases). Per the germline V gene, CDR1 is SEHNR and CDR2 is FQNEAQ (reference sequence). This CDR3 contains 16 residues. Between the trimmed V and J ends, which lost 4 bases and 6 bases, there was a span of 19 bases. The CDR3 coding sequence is TGTGCCAGCAGCTCCTTGGAAGTAGCGGCTCTCAATGAGCAGTTCTTC. Protein product: CASSSLEVAALNEQFF.

The rearrangement joins TRBV7-7 to TRBJ2-2; 7 nucleotides align to TRBD1. The CDR3 sequence is 15 residues long. J was trimmed by 4 bases and V by 6 bases; bases with no gene match: 8. The germline CDR1 and CDR2 sequences are SSHAT and FNYEAQ (reference sequence). CDR3 bases: TGTGCCAGCAGTCCAACAGGGGTAGGCACCGGGGAGCTGTTTTTT. This encodes CASSPTGVGTGELFF.

The V and J genes are TRBV13 and TRBJ1-1; 10 positions agree with TRBD1. The CDR3 totals 16 residues. V trimming: 9 bases; J trimming: 1 base; junction bases outside the gene matches: 11. CDR1 PRHDT and CDR2 FYEKMQ come from the germline V gene (reference sequence). CDR3 sequence reads: CASVDRGHDQNTEAFF. CDR3 DNA sequence: TGTGCCAGTGTTGACAGGGGGCACGACCAGAACACTGAAGCTTTCTTT.